The 3 T cell receptor beta chains below come from one sample, sequenced in a study of identifying expanded T cells in peripheral blood. The assay was immunoSEQ multiplex PCR, and TCRdb's table has in-frame clones only and misses some. The sample includes about 110,000 clones, about 87% of them seen just once. The sequenced sample consisted of blood. The receptors derive from a person aged 18 to 70 in good health.

This rearrangement joins TRBV12-2 to TRBJ1-4. TRBV12-2 is flagged as a pseudogene. This CDR3 contains 17 residues. The DNA of the CDR3 is TGTGCAAGTCGGGCCTTTGTCGGGTGGTACTCTAATGAAAAACTGTTTTTT. Translated: CASRAFVGWYSNEKLFF.

CDR3 region: CASSQDPGRLAGYNEQFF. The CDR3 DNA reads as TGTGCCAGCAGCCAAGATCCTGGGAGACTAGCGGGATACAATGAGCAGTTCTTC. The chain combines TRBV4-2 with TRBJ2-1; the match to TRBD2 covers 11 bases. V shed 0 bases and J 4 bases; nucleotides not matched to a gene: 8. The CDR3 is 18 residues long. Germline V lookup: CDR1 LGHNA, CDR2 YNFKEQ.

V is TRBV6-5 and J is TRBJ1-3; D is unresolved. CDR1 is MNHEY, CDR2 SVGAGI, per germline. The V gene lost 4 bases and the J gene lost 0 bases, with 13 bases spanning the gap. This CDR3 has 16 residues. The CDR3 region has the DNA TGTGCCAGCAGTTCCTTCGGACGTTACTCTGGAAACACCATATATTTT. It is translated as CASSSFGRYSGNTIYF.